This T cell receptor (beta chain) was retrieved from a study of blood T cell repertoires in COVID-19. As for the study in general: The study drew acute and convalescent COVID-19 samples from the United States, Italy and Spain. Sample material is recorded as cDNA or gDNA derived from T cells, B-cell-depleted T cells, or PBMCs.

Methods used by the authors: By means of reference gene primer amplification, nucleated cell counts were estimated. Generated by immunoSEQ multiplex PCR, the TCRdb table keeps only in-frame clones and is missing some. V and J calls plus clone size are reproduced from that table; the DNA served to infer D and trimming. The table lists about 310,000 clones, roughly 84% of them singletons, with 1% in the top ten. Trimming pared 5 bases from V and 9 bases from J, leaving 17 bases between. The germline V gene has CDR1 PRHDT and CDR2 FYEKMQ (reference sequence). The CDR3 extends over 15 amino acids. This receptor was taken from a man aged 50 to 60 with active or convalescent COVID-19. The chain uses TRBV13 and TRBJ1-6; D might be TRBD1 (5 bases). Sequencing was carried out using peripheral blood. CDR3 sequence reads: CASSLTGGKGSPLHF. In DNA, the CDR3 is TGTGCCAGCAGCCTAACGGGGGGTAAAGGTTCACCCCTCCACTTT.